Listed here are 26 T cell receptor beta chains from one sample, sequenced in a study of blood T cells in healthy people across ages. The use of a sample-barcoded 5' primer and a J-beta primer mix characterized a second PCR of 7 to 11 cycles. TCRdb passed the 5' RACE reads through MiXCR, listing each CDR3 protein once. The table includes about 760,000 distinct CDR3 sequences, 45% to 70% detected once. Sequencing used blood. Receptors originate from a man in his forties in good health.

The CDR3 sequence is CASSSELAGAREQYF. CDR3 DNA sequence: TGTGCCAGCAGCTCAGAACTAGCGGGAGCACGAGAGCAGTACTTC. The chain has TRBV11-2 and TRBJ2-4; 11 bases are a match to TRBD2. Trimming cost V 4 bases and J 13 bases; bases outside gene matches: 12. This CDR3 comprises 15 residues. Germline CDR1 SGHAT, CDR2 FQNNGV.

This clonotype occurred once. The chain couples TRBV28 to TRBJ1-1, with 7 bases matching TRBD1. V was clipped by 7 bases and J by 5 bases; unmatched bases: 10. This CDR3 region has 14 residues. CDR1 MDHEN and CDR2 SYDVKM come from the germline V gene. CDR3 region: CASILRGGQTEAFF. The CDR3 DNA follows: TGTGCCAGCATCCTCAGGGGGGGGCAGACTGAAGCTTTCTTT.

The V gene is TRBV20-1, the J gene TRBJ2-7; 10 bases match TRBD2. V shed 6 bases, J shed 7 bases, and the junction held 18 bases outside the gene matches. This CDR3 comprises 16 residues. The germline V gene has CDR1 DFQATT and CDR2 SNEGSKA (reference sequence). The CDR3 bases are TGCAGTGCCCCGGGCAGCGGGGGGGGCTCCTACAATGAGCAGTACTTC. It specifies CSAPGSGGGSYNEQYF.

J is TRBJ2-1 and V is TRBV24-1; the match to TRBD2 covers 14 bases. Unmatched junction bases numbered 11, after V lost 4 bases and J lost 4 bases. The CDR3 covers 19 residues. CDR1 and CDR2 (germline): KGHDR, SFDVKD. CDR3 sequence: CATSDDTDRTSGRYNEQFF. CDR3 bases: TGTGCCACCAGTGACGACACCGATAGGACTAGCGGGAGGTACAATGAGCAGTTCTTC.

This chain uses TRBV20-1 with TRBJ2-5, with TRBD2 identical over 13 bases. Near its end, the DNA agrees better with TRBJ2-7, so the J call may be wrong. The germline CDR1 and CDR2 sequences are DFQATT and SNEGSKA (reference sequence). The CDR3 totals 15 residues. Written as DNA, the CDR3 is TGCAGTGCTAGAGTAGTAACTAGCGGGAGGGGCGAGCAGTACTTC. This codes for CSARVVTSGRGEQYF.

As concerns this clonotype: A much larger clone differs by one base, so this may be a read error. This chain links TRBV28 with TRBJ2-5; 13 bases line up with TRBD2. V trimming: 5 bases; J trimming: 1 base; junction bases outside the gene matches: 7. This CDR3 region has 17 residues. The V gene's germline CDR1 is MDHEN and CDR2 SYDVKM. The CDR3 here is CASSLLAGGLPQETQYF. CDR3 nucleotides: TGTGCCAGCAGTCTACTAGCGGGGGGGCTCCCCCAAGAGACCCAGTACTTC.

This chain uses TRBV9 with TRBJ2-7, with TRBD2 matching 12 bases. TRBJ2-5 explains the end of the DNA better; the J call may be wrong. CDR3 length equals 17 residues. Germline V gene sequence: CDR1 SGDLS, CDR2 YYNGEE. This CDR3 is CASSVDPSGGAKETQYF. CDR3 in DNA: TGTGCCAGCAGCGTCGATCCTAGCGGGGGGGCAAAAGAGACCCAGTACTTC.

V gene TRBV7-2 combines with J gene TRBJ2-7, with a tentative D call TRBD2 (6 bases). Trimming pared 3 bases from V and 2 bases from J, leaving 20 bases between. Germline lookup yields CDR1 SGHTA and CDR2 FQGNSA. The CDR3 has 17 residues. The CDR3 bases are TGTGCCAGCAGCTTGGAACGGTCTAGCGCCCAAGCCTACGAGCAGTACTTC. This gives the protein CASSLERSSAQAYEQYF.

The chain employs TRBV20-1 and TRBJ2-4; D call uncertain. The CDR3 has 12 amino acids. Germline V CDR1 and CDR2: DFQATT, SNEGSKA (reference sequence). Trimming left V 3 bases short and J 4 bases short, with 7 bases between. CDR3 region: CSASPLKNIQYF. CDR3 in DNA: TGCAGTGCTAGCCCTCTTAAAAACATTCAGTACTTC.

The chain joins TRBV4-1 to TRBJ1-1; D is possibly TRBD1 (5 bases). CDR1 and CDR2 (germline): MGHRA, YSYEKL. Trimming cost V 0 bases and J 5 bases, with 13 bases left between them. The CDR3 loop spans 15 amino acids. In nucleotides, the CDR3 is TGCGCCAGCAGCCAAGATGCAGGGTTGGGGACTGAAGCTTTCTTT. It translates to CASSQDAGLGTEAFF.

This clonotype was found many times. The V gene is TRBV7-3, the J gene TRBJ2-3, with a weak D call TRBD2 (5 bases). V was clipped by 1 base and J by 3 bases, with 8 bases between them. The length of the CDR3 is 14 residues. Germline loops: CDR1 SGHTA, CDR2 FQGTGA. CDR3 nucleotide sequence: TGTGCCAGCAGCTTAAATTCGGGGACAGATACGCAGTATTTT. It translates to CASSLNSGTDTQYF.

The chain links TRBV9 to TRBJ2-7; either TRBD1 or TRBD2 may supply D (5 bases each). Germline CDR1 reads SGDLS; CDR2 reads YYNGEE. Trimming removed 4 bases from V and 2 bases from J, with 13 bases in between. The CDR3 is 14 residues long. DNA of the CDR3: TGTGCCAGCAGCTCCCGGGACGGCACCTACGAGCAGTACTTC. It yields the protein CASSSRDGTYEQYF.

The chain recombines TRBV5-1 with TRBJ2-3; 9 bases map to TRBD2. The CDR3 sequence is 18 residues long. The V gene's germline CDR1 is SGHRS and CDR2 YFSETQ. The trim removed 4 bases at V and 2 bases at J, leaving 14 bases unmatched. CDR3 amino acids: CASSPASARGGHTDTQYF. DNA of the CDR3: TGCGCCAGCAGCCCAGCCTCGGCGCGGGGGGGCCACACAGATACGCAGTATTTT.

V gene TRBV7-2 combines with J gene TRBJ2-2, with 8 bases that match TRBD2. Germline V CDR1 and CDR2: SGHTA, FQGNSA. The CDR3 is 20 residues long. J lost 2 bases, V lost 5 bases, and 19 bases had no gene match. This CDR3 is CASSQTSWLGSGGNTGELFF. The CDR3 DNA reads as TGTGCCAGCAGCCAAACATCGTGGTTGGGAAGCGGGGGAAACACCGGGGAGCTGTTTTTT.

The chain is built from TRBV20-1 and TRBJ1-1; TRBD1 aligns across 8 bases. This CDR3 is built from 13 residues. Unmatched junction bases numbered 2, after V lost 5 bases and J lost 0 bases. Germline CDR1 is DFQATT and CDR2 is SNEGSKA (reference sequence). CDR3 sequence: CSAGDRLNTEAFF. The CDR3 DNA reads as TGCAGTGCTGGGGACAGGCTGAACACTGAAGCTTTCTTT.

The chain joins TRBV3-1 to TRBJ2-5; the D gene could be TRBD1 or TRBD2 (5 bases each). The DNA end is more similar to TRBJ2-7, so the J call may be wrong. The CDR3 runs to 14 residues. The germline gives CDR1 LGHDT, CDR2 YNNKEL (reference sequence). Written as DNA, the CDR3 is TGTGCCAGCAGCCAGAGGGTGGGGCGGCTCGAGCAGTACTTC. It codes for CASSQRVGRLEQYF.

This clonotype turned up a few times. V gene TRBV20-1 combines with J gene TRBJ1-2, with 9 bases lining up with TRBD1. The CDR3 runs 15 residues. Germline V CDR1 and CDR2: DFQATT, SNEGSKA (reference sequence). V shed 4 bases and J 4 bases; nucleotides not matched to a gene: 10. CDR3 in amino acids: CSATPGQGAGYGYTF. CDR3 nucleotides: TGCAGTGCTACCCCGGGACAGGGCGCGGGCTATGGCTACACCTTC.

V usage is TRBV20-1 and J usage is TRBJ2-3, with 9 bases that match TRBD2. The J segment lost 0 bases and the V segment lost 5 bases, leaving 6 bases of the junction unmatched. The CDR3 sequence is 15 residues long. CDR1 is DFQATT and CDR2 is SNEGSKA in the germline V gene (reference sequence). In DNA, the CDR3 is TGCAGTGCTCCGCTAGCGGGGATTAGCACAGATACGCAGTATTTT. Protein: CSAPLAGISTDTQYF.

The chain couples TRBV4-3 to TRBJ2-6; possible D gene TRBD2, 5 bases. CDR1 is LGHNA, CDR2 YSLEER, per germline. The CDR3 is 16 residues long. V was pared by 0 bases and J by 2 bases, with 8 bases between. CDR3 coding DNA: TGCGCCAGCAGCCAAGATTCGGGGACTGGGGCCAACGTCCTGACTTTC. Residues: CASSQDSGTGANVLTF.

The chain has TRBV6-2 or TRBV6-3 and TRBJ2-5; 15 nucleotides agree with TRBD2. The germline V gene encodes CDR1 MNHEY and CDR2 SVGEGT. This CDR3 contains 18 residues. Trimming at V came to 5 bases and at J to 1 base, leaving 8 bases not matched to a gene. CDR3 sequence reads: CASSPAGLAGGLQETQYF. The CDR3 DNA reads TGTGCCAGCAGTCCCGCGGGACTAGCGGGAGGTCTCCAAGAGACCCAGTACTTC.

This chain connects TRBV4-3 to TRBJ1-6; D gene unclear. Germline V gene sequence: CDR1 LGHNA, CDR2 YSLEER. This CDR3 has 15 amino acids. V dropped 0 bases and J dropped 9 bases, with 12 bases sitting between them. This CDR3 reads CASSQDPTALSPLHF. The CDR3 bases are TGCGCCAGCAGCCAAGACCCCACGGCCCTTTCACCCCTCCACTTT.

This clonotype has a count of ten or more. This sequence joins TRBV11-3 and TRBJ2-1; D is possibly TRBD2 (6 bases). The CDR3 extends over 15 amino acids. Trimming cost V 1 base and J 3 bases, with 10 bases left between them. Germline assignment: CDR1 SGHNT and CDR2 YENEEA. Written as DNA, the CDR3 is TGTGCCAGCAGCTTAGGACTAGAGGGCTACAATGAGCAGTTCTTC. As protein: CASSLGLEGYNEQFF.

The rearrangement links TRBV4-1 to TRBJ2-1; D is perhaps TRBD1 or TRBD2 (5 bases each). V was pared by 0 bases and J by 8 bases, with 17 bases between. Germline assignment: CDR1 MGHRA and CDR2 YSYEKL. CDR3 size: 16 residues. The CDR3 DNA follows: TGCGCCAGCAGCCAAGATATTACAGGCCGTAGCGATGAGCAGTTCTTC. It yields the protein CASSQDITGRSDEQFF.

Here the CDR3 DNA reads TGCAGTGCTAGCCTAGTGGGAGGGGCATACAATGAGCAGTTCTTC. Translating gives CSASLVGGAYNEQFF. The chain recombines TRBV20-1 with TRBJ2-1; 7 bases are shared with TRBD2. J lost 4 bases, V lost 3 bases, and 9 bases had no gene match. The CDR3 consists of 15 residues. From germline, CDR1 is DFQATT and CDR2 SNEGSKA (reference sequence).

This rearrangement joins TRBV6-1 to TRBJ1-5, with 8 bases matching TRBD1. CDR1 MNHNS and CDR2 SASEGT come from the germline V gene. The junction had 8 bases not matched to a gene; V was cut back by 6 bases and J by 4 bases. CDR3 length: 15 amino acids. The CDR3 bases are TGTGCCAGCAGCCGCCCAGGGGGCGGGAATCAGCCCCAGCATTTT. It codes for CASSRPGGGNQPQHF.

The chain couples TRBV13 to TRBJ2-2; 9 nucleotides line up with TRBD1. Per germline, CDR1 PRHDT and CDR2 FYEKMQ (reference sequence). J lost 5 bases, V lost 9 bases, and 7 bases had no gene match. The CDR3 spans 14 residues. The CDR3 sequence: CASRTGGGTGELFF. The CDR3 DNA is TGTGCCAGTAGAACAGGGGGCGGGACCGGGGAGCTGTTTTTT.